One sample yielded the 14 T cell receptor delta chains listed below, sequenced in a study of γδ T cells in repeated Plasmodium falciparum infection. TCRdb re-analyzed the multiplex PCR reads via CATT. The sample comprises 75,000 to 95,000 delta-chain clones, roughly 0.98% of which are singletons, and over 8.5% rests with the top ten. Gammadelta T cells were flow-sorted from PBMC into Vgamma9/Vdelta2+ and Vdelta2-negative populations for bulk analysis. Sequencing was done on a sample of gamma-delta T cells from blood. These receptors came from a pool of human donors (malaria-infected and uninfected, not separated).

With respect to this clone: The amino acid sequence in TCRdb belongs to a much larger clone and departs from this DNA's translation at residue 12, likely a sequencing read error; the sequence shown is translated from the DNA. The CDR3 bases are TGTGCCTGTGACCCCGTGGGACTGGGGGACGGGGAACTCATCTTT. Protein: CACDPVGLGDGELIF. The rearrangement joins TRDV2 to TRDJ1, with 9 positions matching TRDD3. Germline matching of the DNA provided the J gene here, since TCRdb leaves it blank. The CDR3 length is 15 residues. The V and J ends lost 3 bases and 9 bases, in that order; junction bases with no gene match: 13. CDR1 and CDR2 from the germline V gene are GEAIGNYY and EKD.

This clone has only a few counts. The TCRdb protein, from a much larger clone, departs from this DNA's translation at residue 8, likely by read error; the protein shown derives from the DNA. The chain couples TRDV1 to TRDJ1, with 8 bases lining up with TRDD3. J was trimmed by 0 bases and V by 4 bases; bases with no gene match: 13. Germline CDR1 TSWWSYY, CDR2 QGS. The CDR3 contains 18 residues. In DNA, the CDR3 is TGTGCTCTTGGGGCCATTCCCCCGGGGATACCTTACACCGATAAACTCATCTTT. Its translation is CALGAIPPGIPYTDKLIF.

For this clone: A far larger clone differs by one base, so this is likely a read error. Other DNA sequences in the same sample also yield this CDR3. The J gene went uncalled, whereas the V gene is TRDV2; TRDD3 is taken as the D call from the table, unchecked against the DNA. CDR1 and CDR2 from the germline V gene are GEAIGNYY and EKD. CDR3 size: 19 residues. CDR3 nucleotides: TGTGCCTGTGACACGTACTTTAGTACTGGGGGACCCGACACCGATAAGCTCATCTTT. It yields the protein CACDTYFSTGGPDTDKLIF.

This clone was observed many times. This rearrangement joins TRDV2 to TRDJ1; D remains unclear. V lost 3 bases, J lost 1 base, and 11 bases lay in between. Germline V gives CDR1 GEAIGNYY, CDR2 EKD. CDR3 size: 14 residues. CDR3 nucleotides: TGTGCCTGTGACTCGATGCAGGGCACCGATAAACTCATCTTT. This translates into CACDSMQGTDKLIF.

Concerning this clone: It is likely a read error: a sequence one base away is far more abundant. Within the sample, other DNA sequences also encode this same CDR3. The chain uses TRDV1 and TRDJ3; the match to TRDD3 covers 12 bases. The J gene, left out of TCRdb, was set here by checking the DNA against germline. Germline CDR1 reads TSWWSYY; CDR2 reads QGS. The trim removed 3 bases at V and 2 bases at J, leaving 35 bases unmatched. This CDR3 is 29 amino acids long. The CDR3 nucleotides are TGTGCTCTTGGGGAGAATCCTACCCTCCCTTGGGTGCGTCTTACTGGGGGATACCCACCGACCTGGGACACCCGACAGATGTTTTTC. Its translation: CALGENPTLPWVRLTGGYPPTWDTRQMFF.

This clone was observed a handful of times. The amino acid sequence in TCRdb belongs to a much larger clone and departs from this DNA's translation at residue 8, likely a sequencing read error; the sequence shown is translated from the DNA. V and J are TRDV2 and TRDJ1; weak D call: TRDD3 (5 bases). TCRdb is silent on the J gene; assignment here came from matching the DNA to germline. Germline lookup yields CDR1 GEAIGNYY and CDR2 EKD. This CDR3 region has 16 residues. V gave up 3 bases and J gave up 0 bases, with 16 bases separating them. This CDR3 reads CACDPRTRGDTDKLIF. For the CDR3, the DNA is TGTGCCTGTGACCCACGTACTAGGGGGGACACCGATAAACTCATCTTT.

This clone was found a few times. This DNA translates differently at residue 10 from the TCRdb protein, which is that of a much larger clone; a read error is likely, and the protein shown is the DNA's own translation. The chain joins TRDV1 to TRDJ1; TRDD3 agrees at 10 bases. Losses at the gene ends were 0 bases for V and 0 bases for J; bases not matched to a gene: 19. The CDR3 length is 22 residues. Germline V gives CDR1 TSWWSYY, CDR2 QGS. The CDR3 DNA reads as TGTGCTCTTGGGGAACTTGGCCCTCTCGAAGTACTGGGGGATCCGAACACCGATAAACTCATCTTT. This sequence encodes CALGELGPLEVLGDPNTDKLIF.

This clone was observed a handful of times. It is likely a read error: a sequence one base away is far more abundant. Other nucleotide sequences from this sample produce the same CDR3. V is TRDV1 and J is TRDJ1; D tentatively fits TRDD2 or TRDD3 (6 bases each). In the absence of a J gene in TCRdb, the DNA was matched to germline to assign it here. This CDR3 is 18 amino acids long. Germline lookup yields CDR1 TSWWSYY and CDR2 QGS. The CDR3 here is CALGEAFFLDGRGGKLIF. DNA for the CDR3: TGTGCTCTGGGGGAAGCCTTCTTCCTCGACGGGAGAGGGGGTAAACTCATCTTT.

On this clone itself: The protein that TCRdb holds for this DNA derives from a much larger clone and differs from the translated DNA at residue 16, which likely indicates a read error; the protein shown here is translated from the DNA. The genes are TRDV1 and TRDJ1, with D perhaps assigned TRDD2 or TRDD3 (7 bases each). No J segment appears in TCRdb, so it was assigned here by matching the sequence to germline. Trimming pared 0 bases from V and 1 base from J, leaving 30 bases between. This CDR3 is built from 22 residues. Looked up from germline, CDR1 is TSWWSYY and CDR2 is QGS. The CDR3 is CALGELVGFTNGGPSCTDKLIF. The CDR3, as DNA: TGTGCTCTTGGGGAACTCGTAGGGTTTACGAATGGGGGACCTTCCTGCACCGATAAACTCATCTTT.

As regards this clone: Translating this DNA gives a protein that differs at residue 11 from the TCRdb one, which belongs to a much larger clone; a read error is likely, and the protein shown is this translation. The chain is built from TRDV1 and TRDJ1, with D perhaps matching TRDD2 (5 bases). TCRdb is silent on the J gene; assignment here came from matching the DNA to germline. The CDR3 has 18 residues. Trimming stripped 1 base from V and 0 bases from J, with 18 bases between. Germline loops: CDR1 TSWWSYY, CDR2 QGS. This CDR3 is CALGERTLRLVYTDKLIF. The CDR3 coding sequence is TGTGCTCTTGGGGAACGAACCCTACGTCTCGTGTACACCGATAAACTCATCTTT.

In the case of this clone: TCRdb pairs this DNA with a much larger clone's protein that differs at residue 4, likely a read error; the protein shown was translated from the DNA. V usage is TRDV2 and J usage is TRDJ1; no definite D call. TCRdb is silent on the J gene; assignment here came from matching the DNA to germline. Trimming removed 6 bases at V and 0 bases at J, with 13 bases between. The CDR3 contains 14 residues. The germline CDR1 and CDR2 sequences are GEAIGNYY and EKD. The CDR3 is CACNSLLNTDKLIF. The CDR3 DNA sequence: TGTGCCTGTAACTCCTTACTTAACACCGATAAACTCATCTTT.

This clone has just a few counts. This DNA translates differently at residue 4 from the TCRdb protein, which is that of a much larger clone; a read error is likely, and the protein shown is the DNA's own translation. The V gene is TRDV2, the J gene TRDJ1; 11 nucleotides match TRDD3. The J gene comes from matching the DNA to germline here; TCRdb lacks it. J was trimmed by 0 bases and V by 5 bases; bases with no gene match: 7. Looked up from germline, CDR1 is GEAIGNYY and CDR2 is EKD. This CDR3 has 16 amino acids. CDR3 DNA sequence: TGTGCCTGTGTCACGATGGGGGATACGGACACCGATAAACTCATCTTT. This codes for CACVTMGDTDTDKLIF.

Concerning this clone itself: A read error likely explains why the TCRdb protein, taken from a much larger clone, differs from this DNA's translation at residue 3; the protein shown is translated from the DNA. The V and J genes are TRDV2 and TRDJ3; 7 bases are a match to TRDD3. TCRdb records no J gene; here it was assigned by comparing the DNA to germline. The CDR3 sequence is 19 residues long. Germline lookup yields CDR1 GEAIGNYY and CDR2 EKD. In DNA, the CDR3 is TGTGCCTATGACACCGTACTGGGGAAACACTCCTGGGACACCCGACAGATGTTTTTC. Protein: CAYDTVLGKHSWDTRQMFF.

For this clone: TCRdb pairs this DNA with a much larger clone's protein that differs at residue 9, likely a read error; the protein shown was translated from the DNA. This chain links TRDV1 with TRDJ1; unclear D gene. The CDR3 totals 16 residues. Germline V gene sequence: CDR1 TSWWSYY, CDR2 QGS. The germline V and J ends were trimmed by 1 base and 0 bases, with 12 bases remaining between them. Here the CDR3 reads CALGEREVCDTDKLIF. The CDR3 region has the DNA TGTGCTCTTGGGGAACGGGAGGTTTGTGACACCGATAAACTCATCTTT.